The 11 T cell receptor beta chains listed next were all sequenced from one sample in a study of regulatory T cells in long-lasting Graves disease (dated by TCRdb to the early 2020s). Preparation of the library involved multiplex PCR. These reads were obtained on an Illumina HiSeq 4000. iRepertoire HTBI primers and Arm-PCR amplification of CDR3 regions were used to construct TCR beta libraries. TCRdb reworked the public reads: Q25 trimming with fastp, MiXCR clone assembly, productive beta chains retained. For every CDR3 protein sequence, its rows merge into one entry that carries the most common genes and DNA. This sample gives approximately 400,000 distinct CDR3 sequences in total; 10% to 15% of them show up just once. 18% of the sample is taken by the ten largest. The sample's time point label is to be understood as: newly diagnosed GD, antithyroid drugs for less than 3 months. For both TCR sequencing and RNA sequencing, RNA was extracted from PBMCs in TRIzol.

These data also formed part of another study, on T cells in Graves' hyperthyroidism and ophthalmopathy.

Sequences were derived from peripheral blood mononuclear cells (PBMCs), sampled at new diagnosis, from a patient treated with antithyroid drugs. The receptors originated from a woman aged 18-30 years with Graves disease. Donor details come from another sample of the same person, matched by shared clones.

The chain has TRBV6-5 and TRBJ1-5; D not resolved. V dropped 2 bases and J dropped 9 bases, with 17 bases sitting between them. Looked up from germline, CDR1 is MNHEY and CDR2 is SVGAGI. The CDR3 is 15 amino acids. The DNA for the CDR3 is TGTGCCAGCAGTTACGGCCTGGGCGTAGGGTGGCCCCAGCATTTT. Translation: CASSYGLGVGWPQHF.

This clonotype has only one observation. Germline is not matched at one junction end, which may reflect a read error. Here the CDR3 DNA reads TGTGCCAGCAGCCCCCCTCGGGGTAGCGCATTCACAGATAAGCAGTATTTT. This codes for CASSPPRGSAFTDKQYF. This chain uses TRBV7-8 with TRBJ2-3; maybe TRBD2 (5 bases). Per germline, CDR1 SGHVS and CDR2 FQNEAQ. This CDR3 has 17 residues.

This clonotype has more than one count but fewer than ten. The chain recombines TRBV15 with TRBJ2-2; D is possibly TRBD1 or TRBD2 (5 bases each). V gave up 6 bases and J gave up 4 bases, with 12 bases separating them. CDR1 and CDR2 (germline): LNHNV, YYDKDF (reference sequence). CDR3 length: 14 amino acids. Written as DNA, the CDR3 is TGTGCCACCAGTAAGGCAGGGACCACCGGGGAGCTGTTTTTT. Translated: CATSKAGTTGELFF.

A word on this clonotype: This sequence is one base from a far larger clone and is likely a read error. The V call is TRBV25-1, the J call TRBJ2-5, with D perhaps matching TRBD1 (6 bases). Deletions cut 8 bases from V and 0 bases from J, with 22 bases between. The germline V gene encodes CDR1 MGHDK and CDR2 SYGVNS. The CDR3 is 17 residues long. As DNA, the CDR3 is TGTGCCAGCGGTTTACCTACCGGGACACCGTACCAAGAGACCCAGTACTTC. Amino acid sequence: CASGLPTGTPYQETQYF.

The chain uses TRBV5-1 and TRBJ1-6; tentative D call: TRBD1 (6 bases). This CDR3 has 16 residues. Deletions cut 3 bases from V and 0 bases from J, with 10 bases between. Germline lookup yields CDR1 SGHRS and CDR2 YFSETQ. CDR3 loop: CASSYRTASYNSPLHF. The DNA for the CDR3 is TGCGCCAGCAGCTACCGGACAGCCTCCTATAATTCACCCCTCCACTTT.

This clonotype was seen a few times. The chain combines TRBV2 with TRBJ1-5; D gene ambiguous. The V gene lost 6 bases and the J gene lost 7 bases, with 10 bases spanning the gap. The CDR3 has 12 amino acids. Germline V lookup: CDR1 SNHLY, CDR2 FYNNEI. CDR3 amino acids: CASSDSGQPQHF. CDR3 nucleotide sequence: TGTGCCAGCAGCGACTCAGGCCAGCCCCAGCATTTT.

On this clonotype itself: Lacking the conserved final phenylalanine or tryptophan, this CDR3 likely reflects a read error. The rearrangement uses TRBV29-1 and TRBJ1-2; unclear D gene. V was shortened by 5 bases and J by 5 bases, with 18 bases between the two germline ends. The CDR3 consists of 14 residues. Germline CDR1 is SQVTM and CDR2 is ANQGSEA. The DNA for the CDR3 is TGCAGCGTTCTAGACCCGGCCAAACTATATGGCTACACCCTC. Protein product: CSVLDPAKLYGYTL.

This clonotype showed up many times. The rearrangement joins TRBV3-1 to TRBJ2-7, with a weak D call TRBD1 (5 bases). The CDR3 consists of 11 residues. Between the trimmed V and J ends, which lost 5 bases and 7 bases, there was a span of 9 bases. In germline, CDR1 is LGHDT, CDR2 YNNKEL (reference sequence). The CDR3 sequence: CASSGAGEQYF. In nucleotides, the CDR3 is TGTGCCAGCAGCGGGGCCGGGGAGCAGTACTTC.

This clonotype was recorded a few times. V gene TRBV20-1 combines with J gene TRBJ1-1; D uncertain. CDR3 length: 13 amino acids. CDR1 and CDR2 (germline): DFQATT, SNEGSKA (reference sequence). V lost 3 bases and J 6 bases, leaving 14 bases between the germline ends. CDR3: CSASKIALPEAFF. CDR3 sequence (DNA): TGCAGTGCTAGTAAGATCGCTTTGCCTGAAGCTTTCTTT.

This clonotype has more than one count but fewer than ten. The chain joins TRBV19 to TRBJ1-5; 9 positions agree with TRBD1. This CDR3 is 15 amino acids long. V lost 7 bases and J lost 5; bases outside the gene matches: 9. Germline V lookup: CDR1 LNHDA, CDR2 SQIVND (reference sequence). As DNA, the CDR3 is TGTGCCAGTATCGCTACGGGACAGGGTCATCAGCCCCAGCATTTT. Translated: CASIATGQGHQPQHF. Full variable domain (remainder filled in from reference TRBV19 and TRBJ1-5): DGGITQSPKYLFRKEGQNVTLSCEQNLNHDAMYWYRQDPGQGLRLIYYSQIVNDFQKGDIAEGYSVSREKKESFPLTVTSAQKNPTAFYLCASIATGQGHQPQHFGDGTRLSIL.

On this clonotype: A much larger clone is a single base away; this may be a read error. V usage is TRBV3-1 and J usage is TRBJ2-1, with 10 nucleotides matching TRBD2. Germline CDR1 and CDR2: LGHDT and YNNKEL (reference sequence). CDR3 size: 16 residues. This CDR3 reads CASSRSLAGFGNEQSF. DNA for the CDR3: TGTGCCAGCAGCCGATCACTAGCGGGATTTGGCAATGAGCAGTCCTTC.